A selection of T cell receptor beta chains follows, all from one sample in a study of shared clonotypes between healthy human individuals. Only in-frame clones appear in the TCRdb table, and some are missing; sequencing was by immunoSEQ multiplex PCR. The table lists about 330,000 clones, about nine tenths of them singletons, with around 15% in the top ten. Sequenced sample: memory CD8+ T cells sorted from blood. Every receptor here comes from a man aged 18 to 30 in good health. The CDR3 runs from the conserved cysteine through the conserved F or W. D genes are given only for firm matches. Clone size is not always given. Where it is, it says once, few, many or a class for expanded clones.

J gene: TRBJ2-7; V gene: TRBV21-1; D gene: NA; clone size: once; CDR3 DNA: TGTGCCAGCAGCAACGAACCAGCCAGCTACGAGCAGTACTTC; CDR3 protein: CASSNEPASYEQYF
J gene: TRBJ2-7; V gene: TRBV6-5; D gene: TRBD1; clone size: NA; CDR3 DNA: TGTGCCAGCAGTTACTTTGGGACAGGGGGCCTCTACGAGCAGTACTTC; CDR3 protein: CASSYFGTGGLYEQYF
J gene: TRBJ1-1; V gene: TRBV6-4; D gene: TRBD1; clone size: NA; CDR3 DNA: TGTGCCAACGGTAGGGGGCTTAACACTGAAGCTTTCTTT; CDR3 protein: CANGRGLNTEAFF
J gene: TRBJ1-1; V gene: TRBV28; D gene: NA; clone size: NA; CDR3 DNA: TGTGCCAGCAGTCTATCCCTGGGGGAGGTCCCTGAAGCTTTCTTT; CDR3 protein: CASSLSLGEVPEAFF
J gene: TRBJ1-1; V gene: TRBV7-9; D gene: TRBD1; clone size: NA; CDR3 DNA: TGTGCCAGCAGCTTATATCAGGGGGGTGAAGCTTTCTTT; CDR3 protein: CASSLYQGGEAFF
J gene: TRBJ1-1; V gene: TRBV5-1; D gene: TRBD1; clone size: NA; CDR3 DNA: TGCGCCAGCAGCTTGGCGTACAGGGGTGGTGCTTTCTTT; CDR3 protein: CASSLAYRGGAFF
J gene: TRBJ2-7; V gene: TRBV30; D gene: TRBD1; clone size: NA; CDR3 DNA: TGTGCCTGGAGTGTAGACAGGGGGAGCGAGCAGTACTTC; CDR3 protein: CAWSVDRGSEQYF
J gene: TRBJ1-6; V gene: TRBV21-1; D gene: NA; clone size: NA; CDR3 DNA: TGTGCCAGTCCAGGTTACCGGGACAGGGGATTCAAGAAATCACCCCTCCACTTT; CDR3 protein: CASPGYRDRGFKKSPLHF
J gene: TRBJ2-7; V gene: TRBV30; D gene: NA; clone size: NA; CDR3 DNA: TGTGCCTGGAGTGTAGCCGGAGCCCACTACGAGCAGTACTTC; CDR3 protein: CAWSVAGAHYEQYF
J gene: TRBJ1-5; V gene: TRBV7-9; D gene: NA; clone size: NA; CDR3 DNA: TGTGCCAGCAGCCGGGGTTATAGCAATCAGCCCCAGCATTTT; CDR3 protein: CASSRGYSNQPQHF
J gene: TRBJ1-5; V gene: TRBV2; D gene: NA; clone size: NA; CDR3 DNA: TGTGCCAGCAGTGTTGGGGCAGGTAGTCAGCCCCAGCATTTT; CDR3 protein: CASSVGAGSQPQHF
J gene: TRBJ2-1; V gene: TRBV13; D gene: NA; clone size: NA; CDR3 DNA: TGTGCCAGCAGCTTAGGGCAGGCCAACTACAATGAGCAGTTCTTC; CDR3 protein: CASSLGQANYNEQFF
J gene: TRBJ2-7; V gene: TRBV20-1; D gene: NA; clone size: NA; CDR3 DNA: TGCAGTGCTACGACTAGGGGGGAGCAGTACTTC; CDR3 protein: CSATTRGEQYF
J gene: TRBJ2-1; V gene: TRBV20-1; D gene: NA; clone size: NA; CDR3 DNA: TGCAGTGCTAGAGGGAGGAATGAGCAGTTCTTC; CDR3 protein: CSARGRNEQFF
J gene: TRBJ2-7; V gene: TRBV2; D gene: NA; clone size: NA; CDR3 DNA: TGTGCCAGCGAGAGCTCCTACGAGCAGTACTTC; CDR3 protein: CASESSYEQYF
J gene: TRBJ2-3; V gene: TRBV4-3; D gene: NA; clone size: NA; CDR3 DNA: TGCGCCAGCAGCCAAGATCAGGGCGGGAGCACAGATACGCAGTATTTT; CDR3 protein: CASSQDQGGSTDTQYF
J gene: TRBJ2-7; V gene: TRBV28; D gene: TRBD1; clone size: NA; CDR3 DNA: TGTGCCAGCAGGTCCGGGACAGGGCCCTACGAGCAGTACTTC; CDR3 protein: CASRSGTGPYEQYF
J gene: TRBJ1-1; V gene: TRBV4-3; D gene: NA; clone size: NA; CDR3 DNA: TGCGCCAGCAGCAAAGTAGTTTTTACGAACACTGAAGCTTTCTTT; CDR3 protein: CASSKVVFTNTEAFF
J gene: TRBJ2-5; V gene: TRBV9; D gene: NA; clone size: NA; CDR3 DNA: TGTGCCAGCAGCGGCCGGGACTTCCAAGAGACCCAGTACTTC; CDR3 protein: CASSGRDFQETQYF
J gene: TRBJ1-1; V gene: TRBV27; D gene: NA; clone size: NA; CDR3 DNA: TGTGCCAGCAGCCTAACTCCGCTGAACACTGAAGCTTTCTTT; CDR3 protein: CASSLTPLNTEAFF
J gene: TRBJ2-7; V gene: TRBV28; D gene: NA; clone size: NA; CDR3 DNA: TGTGCCAGCAGTTTATATGATGGGACATTCGAGCAGTACTTC; CDR3 protein: CASSLYDGTFEQYF
J gene: TRBJ2-1; V gene: TRBV27; D gene: NA; clone size: few; CDR3 DNA: TGTGCCAGCAGCTACCGTTCGGCCTACAATGAGCAGTTCTTC; CDR3 protein: CASSYRSAYNEQFF